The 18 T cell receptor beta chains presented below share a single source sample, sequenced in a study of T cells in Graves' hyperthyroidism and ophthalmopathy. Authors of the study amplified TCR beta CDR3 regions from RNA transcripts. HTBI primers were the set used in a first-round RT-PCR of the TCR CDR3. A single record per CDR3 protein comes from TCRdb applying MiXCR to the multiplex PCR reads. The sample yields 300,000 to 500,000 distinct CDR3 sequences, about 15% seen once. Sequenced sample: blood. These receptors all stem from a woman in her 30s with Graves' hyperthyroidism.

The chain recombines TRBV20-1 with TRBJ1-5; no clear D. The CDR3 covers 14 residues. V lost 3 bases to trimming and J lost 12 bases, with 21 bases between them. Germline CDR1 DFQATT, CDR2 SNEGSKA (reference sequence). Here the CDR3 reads CSASGEPLITVQHF. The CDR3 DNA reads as TGCAGTGCTAGTGGGGAGCCCCTGATCACGGTCCAGCATTTT.

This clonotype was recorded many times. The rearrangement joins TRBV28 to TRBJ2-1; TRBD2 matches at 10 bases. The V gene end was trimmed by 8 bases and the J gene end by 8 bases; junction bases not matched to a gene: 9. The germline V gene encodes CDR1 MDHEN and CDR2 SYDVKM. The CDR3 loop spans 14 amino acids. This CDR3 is CASVPASGSHEQFF. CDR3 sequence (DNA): TGTGCCAGCGTCCCGGCTAGCGGGAGCCATGAGCAGTTCTTC.

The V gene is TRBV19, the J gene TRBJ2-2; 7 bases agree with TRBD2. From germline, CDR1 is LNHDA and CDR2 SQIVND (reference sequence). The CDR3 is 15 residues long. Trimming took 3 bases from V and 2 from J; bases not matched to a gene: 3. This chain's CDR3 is CASSISGVNTGELFF. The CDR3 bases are TGTGCCAGTAGTATCAGCGGGGTAAACACCGGGGAGCTGTTTTTT.

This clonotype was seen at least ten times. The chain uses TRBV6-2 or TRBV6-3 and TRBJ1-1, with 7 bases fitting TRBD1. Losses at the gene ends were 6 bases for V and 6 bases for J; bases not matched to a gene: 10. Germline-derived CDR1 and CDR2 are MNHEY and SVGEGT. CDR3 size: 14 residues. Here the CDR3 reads CASRRETGSSEAFF. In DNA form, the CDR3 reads TGTGCCAGCAGGAGAGAGACAGGGAGCTCTGAAGCTTTCTTT.

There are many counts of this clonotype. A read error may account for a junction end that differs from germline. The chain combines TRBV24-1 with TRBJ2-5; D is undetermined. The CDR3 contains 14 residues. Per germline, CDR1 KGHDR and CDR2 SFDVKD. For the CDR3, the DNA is TGTGCCACCAGTGATCCTTACTCACAAGGGACCCAGTACTTC. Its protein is CATSDPYSQGTQYF.

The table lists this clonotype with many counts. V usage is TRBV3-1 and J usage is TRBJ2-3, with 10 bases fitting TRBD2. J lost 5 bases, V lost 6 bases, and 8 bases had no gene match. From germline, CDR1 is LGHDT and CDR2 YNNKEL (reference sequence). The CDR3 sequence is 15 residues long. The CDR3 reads CASRPASGREDTQYF. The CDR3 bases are TGTGCCAGCAGACCGGCGAGCGGGAGGGAAGATACGCAGTATTTT.

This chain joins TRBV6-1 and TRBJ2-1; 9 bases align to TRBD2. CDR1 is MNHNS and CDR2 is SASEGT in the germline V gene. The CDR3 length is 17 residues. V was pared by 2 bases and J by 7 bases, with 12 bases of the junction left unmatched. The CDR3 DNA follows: TGTGCCAGCAGTGAAAAAGGGCAGCGGGAGGAGGGTAATGAGCAGTTCTTC. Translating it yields CASSEKGQREEGNEQFF.

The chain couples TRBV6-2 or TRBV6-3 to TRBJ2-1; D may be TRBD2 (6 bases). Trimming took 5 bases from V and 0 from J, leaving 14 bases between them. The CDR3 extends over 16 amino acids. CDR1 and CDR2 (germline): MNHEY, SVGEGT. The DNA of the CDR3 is TGTGCCAGCAGTACAGACGCTAGCGCCTCCTACAATGAGCAGTTCTTC. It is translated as CASSTDASASYNEQFF.

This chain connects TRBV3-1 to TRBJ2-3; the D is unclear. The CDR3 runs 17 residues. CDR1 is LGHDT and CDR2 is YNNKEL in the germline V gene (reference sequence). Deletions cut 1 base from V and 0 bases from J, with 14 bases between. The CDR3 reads CASSQGSRLLSTDTQYF. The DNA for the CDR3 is TGTGCCAGCAGCCAAGGCAGTCGACTTCTTAGCACAGATACGCAGTATTTT.

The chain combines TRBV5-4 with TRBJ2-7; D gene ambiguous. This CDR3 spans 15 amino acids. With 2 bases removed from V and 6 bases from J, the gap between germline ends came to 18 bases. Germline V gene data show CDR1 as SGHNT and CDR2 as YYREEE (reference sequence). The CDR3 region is CASSFAYIGLGEQYF. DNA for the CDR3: TGTGCCAGCAGCTTTGCTTACATTGGGTTGGGCGAGCAGTACTTC.

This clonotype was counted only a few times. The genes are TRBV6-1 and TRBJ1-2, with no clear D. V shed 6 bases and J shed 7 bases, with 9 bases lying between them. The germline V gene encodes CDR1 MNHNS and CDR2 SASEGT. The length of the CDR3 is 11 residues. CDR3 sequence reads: CASRDSGGYTF. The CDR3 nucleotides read TGTGCCAGCAGAGACTCGGGTGGCTACACCTTC.

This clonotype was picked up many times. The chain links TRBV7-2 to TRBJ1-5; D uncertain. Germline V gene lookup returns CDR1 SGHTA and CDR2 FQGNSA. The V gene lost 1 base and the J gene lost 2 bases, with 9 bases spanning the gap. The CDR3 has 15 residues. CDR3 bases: TGTGCCAGCAGCTTAGACGGGAGAGGCAATCAGCCCCAGCATTTT. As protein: CASSLDGRGNQPQHF.

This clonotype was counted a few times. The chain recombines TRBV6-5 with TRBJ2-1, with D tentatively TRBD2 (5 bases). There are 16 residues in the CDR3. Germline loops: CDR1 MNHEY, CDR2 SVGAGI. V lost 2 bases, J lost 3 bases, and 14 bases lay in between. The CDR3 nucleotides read TGTGCCAGCAGTTACGGAGGTTTAGGCGGCTACAATGAGCAGTTCTTC. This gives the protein CASSYGGLGGYNEQFF.

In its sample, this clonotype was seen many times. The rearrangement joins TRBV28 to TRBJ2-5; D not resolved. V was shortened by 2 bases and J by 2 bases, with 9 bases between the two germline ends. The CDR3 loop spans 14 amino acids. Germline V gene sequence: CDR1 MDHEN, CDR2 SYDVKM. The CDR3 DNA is TGTGCCAGCAGTTTAGACAACCTGCAAGAGACCCAGTACTTC. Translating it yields CASSLDNLQETQYF.

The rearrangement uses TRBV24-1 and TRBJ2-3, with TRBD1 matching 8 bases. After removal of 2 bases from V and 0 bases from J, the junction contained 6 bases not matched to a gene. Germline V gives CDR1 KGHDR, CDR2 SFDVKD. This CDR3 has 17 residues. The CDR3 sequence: CATSDSDRAKSTDTQYF. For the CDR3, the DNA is TGTGCCACCAGTGATTCGGACAGGGCCAAAAGCACAGATACGCAGTATTTT.

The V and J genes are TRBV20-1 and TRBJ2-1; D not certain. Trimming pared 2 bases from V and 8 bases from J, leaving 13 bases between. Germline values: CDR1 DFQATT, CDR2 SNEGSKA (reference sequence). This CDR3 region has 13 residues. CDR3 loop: CSARLVKSHEQFF. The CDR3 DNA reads TGCAGTGCTAGATTAGTAAAATCCCATGAGCAGTTCTTC.

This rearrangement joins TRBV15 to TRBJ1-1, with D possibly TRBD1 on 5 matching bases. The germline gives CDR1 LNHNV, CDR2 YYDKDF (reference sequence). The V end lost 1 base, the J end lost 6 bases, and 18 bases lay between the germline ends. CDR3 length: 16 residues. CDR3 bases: TGTGCCACCAGCAGAGGTAAACGGGGCGCGGGCGCTGAAGCTTTCTTT. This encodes CATSRGKRGAGAEAFF.

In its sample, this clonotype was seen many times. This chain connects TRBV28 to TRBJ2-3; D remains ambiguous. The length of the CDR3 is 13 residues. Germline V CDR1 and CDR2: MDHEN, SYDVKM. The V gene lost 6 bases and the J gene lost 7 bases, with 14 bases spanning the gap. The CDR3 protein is CASSLPGVNTQYF. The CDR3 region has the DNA TGTGCCAGCAGCCTTCCCGGCGTGAATACGCAGTATTTT.